What follows are 24 T cell receptor beta chains derived from one specimen sequenced in a study of siplizumab effects on memory and regulatory T cells. TCRdb keeps only in-frame clones here, not all; method: immunoSEQ multiplex PCR. The sample yields over 95,000 clones, approximately 92% seen once. Sequenced: non-Treg CD4+ T cells sorted from blood. The receptor set was obtained from a human donor in good health.

The genes are TRBV18 and TRBJ2-7; possible D gene TRBD2, 7 bases. V was cut by 0 bases and J by 2 bases, with 14 bases left in between. The CDR3 consists of 16 residues. CDR1 is KGHSH, CDR2 LQKENI, per germline. The chain's CDR3 is CASSPPEGGGAYEQYF. The DNA for the CDR3 is TGTGCCAGCTCACCACCGGAGGGAGGGGGGGCCTACGAGCAGTACTTC.

DNA of the CDR3: TGTGCCAGTAGTATAATCGGCGGGAAGTCTGAAGCTTTCTTT. This codes for CASSIIGGKSEAFF. The chain is built from TRBV19 and TRBJ1-1; no firm D call. V was shortened by 2 bases and J by 6 bases, with 13 bases between the two germline ends. This CDR3 is 14 amino acids long. The germline CDR1 and CDR2 sequences are LNHDA and SQIVND (reference sequence).

This chain connects TRBV6-1 to TRBJ1-5; no firm D call. The CDR3 covers 13 residues. From germline, CDR1 is MNHNS and CDR2 SASEGT. The V end was cut by 3 bases, the J end by 3 bases, with 6 bases between. As DNA, the CDR3 is TGTGCCAGCAGTGATCCGAACAATCAGCCCCAGCATTTT. Amino acid sequence: CASSDPNNQPQHF.

The rearrangement uses TRBV6-5 and TRBJ1-4; 8 positions agree with TRBD1. The germline V gene encodes CDR1 MNHEY and CDR2 SVGAGI. CDR3 length: 15 residues. With 6 bases clipped from V and 8 bases from J, the junction kept 11 bases outside the gene matches. The CDR3 DNA is TGTGCCAGCAGACTCGATAGGACAGGGTCCGAAAAACTGTTTTTT. Protein product: CASRLDRTGSEKLFF.

The chain joins TRBV7-2 to TRBJ1-2, with 7 bases fitting TRBD1. Germline V CDR1 and CDR2: SGHTA, FQGNSA. J lost 5 bases, V lost 3 bases, and 9 bases had no gene match. The CDR3 sequence is 15 residues long. CDR3 in DNA: TGTGCCAGCAGCTTCCGGTCCGACAGGGAGTATGGCTACACCTTC. Amino acid sequence: CASSFRSDREYGYTF.

J is TRBJ2-3 and V is TRBV9; D gene uncertain. The CDR3 contains 16 residues. V lost 2 bases and J lost 0, with 13 bases in between. The germline V gene encodes CDR1 SGDLS and CDR2 YYNGEE. The CDR3 spells CASSVEIYSSTDTQYF. In nucleotides, the CDR3 is TGTGCCAGCAGCGTGGAGATCTACTCTAGCACAGATACGCAGTATTTT. Filled out from reference TRBV9 and TRBJ2-3, the complete variable domain reads DSGVTQTPKHLITATGQRVTLRCSPRSGDLSVYWYQQSLDQGLQFLIQYYNGEERAKGNILERFSAQQFPDLHSELNLSSLELGDSALYFCASSVEIYSSTDTQYFGPGTRLTVL.

The CDR3 loop reads CASSRQATRAEAFF. Written as DNA, the CDR3 is TGTGCCAGTAGTCGGCAGGCGACGCGAGCTGAAGCTTTCTTT. The genes are TRBV19 and TRBJ1-1; no firm D call. Germline V CDR1 and CDR2: LNHDA, SQIVND (reference sequence). The CDR3 totals 14 residues. V was cut by 5 bases and J by 6 bases, with 16 bases left in between.

The rearrangement joins TRBV18 to TRBJ1-4; D is unresolved. Germline lookup yields CDR1 KGHSH and CDR2 LQKENI. The germline V and J ends were trimmed by 3 bases and 7 bases, with 18 bases remaining between them. This CDR3 spans 16 amino acids. The chain's CDR3 is CASSPAGWDRGEKLFF. CDR3 bases: TGTGCCAGCTCACCCGCGGGGTGGGATCGTGGTGAAAAACTGTTTTTT.

This clone was found once. This sequence joins TRBV5-1 and TRBJ1-1, with D unresolved. The CDR3 runs 13 residues. Germline V gene data show CDR1 as SGHRS and CDR2 as YFSETQ. The V gene lost 1 base and the J gene lost 3 bases, with 7 bases spanning the gap. The CDR3: CASSLISDTEAFF. The DNA of the CDR3 is TGCGCCAGCAGCTTGATTTCTGACACTGAAGCTTTCTTT. The complete variable domain, with remaining parts taken from reference TRBV5-1 and TRBJ1-1, reads KAGVTQTPRYLIKTRGQQVTLSCSPISGHRSVSWYQQTPGQGLQFLFEYFSETQRNKGNFPGRFSGRQFSNSRSEMNVSTLELGDSALYLCASSLISDTEAFFGQGTRLTVV.

The V and J genes are TRBV5-1 and TRBJ1-1, with 8 positions matching TRBD1. Germline CDR1 reads SGHRS; CDR2 reads YFSETQ. The CDR3 runs to 13 residues. The V gene end was trimmed by 4 bases and the J gene end by 5 bases; junction bases not matched to a gene: 4. CDR3: CASSPRGQTEAFF. As DNA, the CDR3 is TGCGCCAGCAGCCCCAGGGGGCAGACTGAAGCTTTCTTT.

The V and J genes are TRBV10-3 and TRBJ2-3; D may match TRBD1 or TRBD2 (5 bases each). The CDR3 is 15 amino acids. Germline CDR1 reads ENHRY; CDR2 reads SYGVKD. V was clipped by 0 bases and J by 4 bases, with 11 bases between them. The CDR3 loop is CAISESVRGPDTQYF. The CDR3 coding sequence is TGTGCCATCAGTGAGTCGGTACGGGGCCCAGATACGCAGTATTTT.

The chain is built from TRBV5-1 and TRBJ2-3, with TRBD1 as a possible D gene (5 bases). This CDR3 has 15 amino acids. From germline, CDR1 is SGHRS and CDR2 YFSETQ. V lost 0 bases and J 2 bases, leaving 10 bases between the germline ends. CDR3 sequence: CASSLVTGATDTQYF. The CDR3 DNA reads TGCGCCAGCAGCTTGGTGACTGGGGCCACAGATACGCAGTATTTT. Full variable domain (remainder filled in from reference TRBV5-1 and TRBJ2-3): KAGVTQTPRYLIKTRGQQVTLSCSPISGHRSVSWYQQTPGQGLQFLFEYFSETQRNKGNFPGRFSGRQFSNSRSEMNVSTLELGDSALYLCASSLVTGATDTQYFGPGTRLTVL.

The V gene is TRBV5-8, the J gene TRBJ2-2; TRBD2 matches at 7 bases. V lost 4 bases, J lost 5 bases, and 5 bases stayed unmatched. The germline V gene encodes CDR1 SGHTS and CDR2 YDEGEE. There are 14 residues in the CDR3. The CDR3 coding sequence is TGTGCCAGCAGCGGGAGGGGAAAAACCGGGGAGCTGTTTTTT. Amino acids: CASSGRGKTGELFF.

The chain joins TRBV19 to TRBJ1-2; TRBD1 might be the D (5 bases). Per the germline V gene, CDR1 is LNHDA and CDR2 is SQIVND (reference sequence). The CDR3 has 15 residues. V was cut by 6 bases and J by 3 bases, with 17 bases left in between. Here the CDR3 DNA reads TGTGCCAGTAGCGTGCTCGGGACCGCTTACTATGGCTACACCTTC. It is translated as CASSVLGTAYYGYTF.

This chain joins TRBV2 and TRBJ2-2; the D is unclear. CDR3 length: 13 amino acids. The germline V gene encodes CDR1 SNHLY and CDR2 FYNNEI. Trimming took off 5 bases at V and 6 bases at J, with 10 bases between the two ends. DNA of the CDR3: TGTGCCAGCAGTCAGCTTTTCGCCGGGGAGCTGTTTTTT. Protein sequence: CASSQLFAGELFF.

V and J are TRBV11-1 and TRBJ1-6, with 9 positions matching TRBD1. Germline trimming cut 5 bases from V and 6 bases from J; bases unmatched to any gene: 8. The CDR3 runs to 16 residues. In germline, CDR1 is SGHAT, CDR2 FQDESV (reference sequence). The CDR3 region has the DNA TGTGCCAGCAGCCGAGCGGACAGGGGCTCTAATTCACCCCTCCACTTT. Residues: CASSRADRGSNSPLHF.

This chain joins TRBV7-9 and TRBJ2-7; 11 bases are a match to TRBD1. V dropped 3 bases and J dropped 5; count of bases not matched to a gene: 6. Germline V gives CDR1 SEHNR, CDR2 FQNEAQ (reference sequence). The CDR3 loop spans 15 amino acids. The CDR3 loop reads CASSFAGQGADEQYF. CDR3 in DNA: TGTGCCAGCAGCTTCGCTGGACAGGGGGCAGACGAGCAGTACTTC.

The V call is TRBV27, the J call TRBJ2-3; 13 bases match TRBD2. Germline values: CDR1 MNHEY, CDR2 SMNVEV (reference sequence). V dropped 7 bases and J dropped 5; count of bases not matched to a gene: 9. CDR3 length: 16 amino acids. The CDR3 DNA reads as TGTGCCAGCAAGACTAGCGGGGGGCCTCCCTTAGATACGCAGTATTTT. It is translated as CASKTSGGPPLDTQYF.

The rearrangement links TRBV20-1 to TRBJ2-2, with D uncertain. Trimming removed 6 bases at V and 7 bases at J, with 9 bases between. The germline V gene has CDR1 DFQATT and CDR2 SNEGSKA (reference sequence). The CDR3 has 11 residues. The CDR3 region is CSALGFGELFF. Here the CDR3 DNA reads TGCAGTGCCCTCGGGTTCGGGGAGCTGTTTTTT.

This chain uses TRBV10-3 with TRBJ2-3; unclear D gene. Germline V gives CDR1 ENHRY, CDR2 SYGVKD. The CDR3 is 13 amino acids. The V and J ends lost 3 bases and 0 bases respectively, with 4 bases between them. This chain's CDR3 is CAISDGSTDTQYF. The CDR3 nucleotides are TGTGCCATCAGTGACGGTAGCACAGATACGCAGTATTTT.

The rearrangement links TRBV6-5 to TRBJ2-7; TRBD1 matches 9 bases. From germline, CDR1 is MNHEY and CDR2 SVGAGI. CDR3 length equals 14 residues. V trimming: 2 bases; J trimming: 2 bases; junction bases outside the gene matches: 1. Here the CDR3 reads CASSYGTGTYEQYF. In DNA form, the CDR3 reads TGTGCCAGCAGTTACGGGACAGGGACCTACGAGCAGTACTTC.

The rearrangement links TRBV18 to TRBJ1-1; D perhaps matches TRBD1 (5 bases). The V end was cut by 2 bases, the J end by 1 base, with 8 bases between. Germline V lookup: CDR1 KGHSH, CDR2 LQKENI. The CDR3 has 14 residues. The CDR3 is CASSPNTGNTEAFF. The CDR3 DNA follows: TGTGCCAGCTCACCAAACACAGGGAACACTGAAGCTTTCTTT.

The J gene is TRBJ1-1, the V gene TRBV6-1, with a tentative D call TRBD1 (5 bases). The V gene's germline CDR1 is MNHNS and CDR2 SASEGT. The V end was cut by 8 bases, the J end by 0 bases, with 10 bases between. There are 13 residues in the CDR3. DNA of the CDR3: TGTGCCAGCGGGACGTACCTGAACACTGAAGCTTTCTTT. Translated: CASGTYLNTEAFF.

V and J are TRBV19 and TRBJ1-1, with TRBD1 matching 9 bases. CDR3 length equals 17 residues. V was pared by 6 bases and J by 2 bases, with 13 bases of the junction left unmatched. Germline V gene lookup returns CDR1 LNHDA and CDR2 SQIVND (reference sequence). DNA for the CDR3: TGTGCCAGTAGCGAATATGGGACAGGGTTGGGAAACACTGAAGCTTTCTTT. This codes for CASSEYGTGLGNTEAFF.